This T cell receptor beta chain was documented in a study of cytotoxic CD8 clonotypes in ibrutinib-treated CLL. Study-level information: Responses comprised around 24 partial and 2 complete; at median approximately 70 months, about 15 remained remitted and approximately 12 progressed. Response samples came after a median approximately twelve months of treatment, range 6 to 36. Study observations and caveats: Elevated clonality accompanied ibrutinib response, with a return toward baseline values at progression.

Clones were sequenced by immunoSEQ multiplex PCR, and TCRdb holds only the in-frame ones, with some missing. The table includes fewer than 300,000 clones, approximately 76% detected once. Germline-derived CDR1 and CDR2 are SGDLS and YYNGEE. There are 17 residues in the CDR3. The junction had 10 bases not matched to a gene; V was cut back by 3 bases and J by 0 bases. From cryopreserved PBMCs came about 2 micrograms of genomic DNA used for TCR beta libraries. Comment on this clone: The antigen remains unidentified.

V gene TRBV9 combines with J gene TRBJ2-3; 7 bases match TRBD2. The sample was PBMCs, taken at disease progression, from a patient treated with ibrutinib. This receptor was taken from a human donor with chronic lymphocytic leukemia. In nucleotides, the CDR3 is TGTGCCAGCAGCGCCGCCCCTAGCGGACCGAGCACAGATACGCAGTATTTT. Its protein product is CASSAAPSGPSTDTQYF.